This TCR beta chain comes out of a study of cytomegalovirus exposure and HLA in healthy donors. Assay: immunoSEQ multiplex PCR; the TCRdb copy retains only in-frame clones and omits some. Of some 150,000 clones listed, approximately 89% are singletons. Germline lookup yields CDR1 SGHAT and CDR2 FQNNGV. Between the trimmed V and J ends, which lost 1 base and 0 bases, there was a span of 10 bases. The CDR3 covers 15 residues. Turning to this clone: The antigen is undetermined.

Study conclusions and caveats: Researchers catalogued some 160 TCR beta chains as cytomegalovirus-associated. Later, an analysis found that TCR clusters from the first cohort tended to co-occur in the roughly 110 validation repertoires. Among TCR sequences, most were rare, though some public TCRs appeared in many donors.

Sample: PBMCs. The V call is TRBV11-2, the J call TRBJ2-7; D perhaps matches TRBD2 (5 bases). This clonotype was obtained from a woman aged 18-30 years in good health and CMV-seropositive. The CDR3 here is CASSLGTGSSYEQYF. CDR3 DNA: TGTGCCAGCAGCTTAGGAACGGGGAGCTCCTACGAGCAGTACTTC.